Listed below are T cell receptor beta chains from one sample, sequenced in a study of human T cells and chemical hapten exposure. TCRdb analysed the 5' RACE reads with MiXCR anew, one entry per CDR3 protein. The table includes about 120,000 distinct CDR3 sequences, 15% to 20% detected once. The receptors were gathered from a human donor in good health. Both conserved end residues are part of each CDR3. The order of the fields is clone size, J gene, V gene, D gene, CDR3 protein, CDR3 DNA. The D gene is left open where the match is weak. A clone size is listed for some rows: how often the clone was seen (once, few, many), or a class if it is expanded.

clone_size: NA
j_call: TRBJ1-2
v_call: TRBV28
d_call: NA
cdr3_aa: CASIGADLFWVYGYTF
cdr3_nt: TGTGCCAGCATTGGGGCAGATCTCTTTTGGGTCTATGGCTACACCTTC

clone_size: few
j_call: TRBJ2-3
v_call: TRBV5-1
d_call: NA
cdr3_aa: CASRLGQDTQYF
cdr3_nt: TGCGCCAGCCGGCTGGGACAAGATACGCAGTATTTT

clone_size: NA
j_call: TRBJ2-1
v_call: TRBV20-1
d_call: NA
cdr3_aa: CSAPSISAEANSYNEQFF
cdr3_nt: TGCAGTGCTCCCTCTATTTCAGCGGAAGCTAACTCCTACAATGAGCAGTTCTTC

clone_size: few
j_call: TRBJ2-1
v_call: TRBV5-1
d_call: NA
cdr3_aa: CASSLGGLNNEQFF
cdr3_nt: TGCGCCAGCAGCTTGGGGGGATTAAACAATGAGCAGTTCTTC

clone_size: few
j_call: TRBJ2-5
v_call: TRBV12-3/TRBV12-4
d_call: TRBD2
cdr3_aa: CASSQRLAGPQETQYF
cdr3_nt: TGTGCCAGCAGCCAGAGACTAGCGGGACCCCAAGAGACCCAGTACTTC

clone_size: many
j_call: TRBJ2-7
v_call: TRBV5-1
d_call: NA
cdr3_aa: CASSLIPGGSYEQYF
cdr3_nt: TGCGCCAGCAGCTTAATCCCCGGGGGCTCCTACGAGCAGTACTTC

clone_size: few
j_call: TRBJ1-5
v_call: TRBV5-1
d_call: TRBD1
cdr3_aa: CASSFGTGIQPQHF
cdr3_nt: TGCGCCAGCAGCTTCGGGACAGGGATCCAGCCCCAGCATTTT

clone_size: NA
j_call: TRBJ2-1
v_call: TRBV3-1
d_call: NA
cdr3_aa: CASSQGSAAHEQFF
cdr3_nt: TGTGCCAGCAGCCAAGGGTCAGCGGCCCATGAGCAGTTCTTC

clone_size: few
j_call: TRBJ1-5
v_call: TRBV20-1
d_call: TRBD1
cdr3_aa: CSASPGQGINQPQHF
cdr3_nt: TGCAGTGCTTCTCCGGGACAGGGGATCAATCAGCCCCAGCATTTT

clone_size: many
j_call: TRBJ1-6
v_call: TRBV2
d_call: TRBD1
cdr3_aa: CASSEARTGGSPLHF
cdr3_nt: TGTGCCAGCAGTGAAGCGCGGACAGGGGGGTCACCCCTCCACTTT

clone_size: NA
j_call: TRBJ1-5
v_call: TRBV15
d_call: TRBD1
cdr3_aa: CATSRDLRGDQPQHF
cdr3_nt: TGTGCCACCAGCAGAGATCTCAGGGGGGATCAGCCCCAGCATTTT

clone_size: NA
j_call: TRBJ1-3
v_call: TRBV30
d_call: NA
cdr3_aa: CASNSGNTIYF
cdr3_nt: TGTGCCTCGAACTCTGGAAACACCATATATTTT

clone_size: few
j_call: TRBJ1-5
v_call: TRBV12-3/TRBV12-4
d_call: NA
cdr3_aa: CASSPFSGGTYSNQPQHF
cdr3_nt: TGTGCCAGCAGCCCCTTCAGTGGGGGGACATATAGCAATCAGCCCCAGCATTTT

clone_size: few
j_call: TRBJ2-7
v_call: TRBV20-1
d_call: NA
cdr3_aa: CSSGDHEQYF
cdr3_nt: TGCAGTTCGGGGGACCACGAGCAGTACTTC

clone_size: NA
j_call: TRBJ1-5
v_call: TRBV27
d_call: NA
cdr3_aa: CASSPGLGENQPQHF
cdr3_nt: TGTGCCAGCAGTCCAGGCTTGGGTGAGAATCAGCCCCAGCATTTT

clone_size: NA
j_call: TRBJ1-3
v_call: TRBV9
d_call: TRBD1
cdr3_aa: CASSVRDRGSGGNTIYF
cdr3_nt: TGTGCCAGCAGCGTAAGGGACAGGGGATCCGGTGGAAACACCATATATTTT

clone_size: NA
j_call: TRBJ1-1
v_call: TRBV29-1
d_call: TRBD1
cdr3_aa: CSVEDAGQGNTEAFF
cdr3_nt: TGCAGCGTTGAAGACGCGGGACAGGGGAACACTGAAGCTTTCTTT

clone_size: few
j_call: TRBJ1-5
v_call: TRBV28
d_call: NA
cdr3_aa: CASRRGLRNQPQHF
cdr3_nt: TGTGCCAGCAGACGGGGTCTTAGGAATCAGCCCCAGCATTTT

clone_size: few
j_call: TRBJ2-6
v_call: TRBV7-8
d_call: NA
cdr3_aa: CASSLQLSSGANVLTF
cdr3_nt: TGTGCCAGCAGCTTACAATTGAGCTCTGGGGCCAACGTCCTGACTTTC

clone_size: few
j_call: TRBJ1-1
v_call: TRBV28
d_call: NA
cdr3_aa: CASSFSGRGTEAFF
cdr3_nt: TGTGCCAGCAGTTTCTCCGGACGGGGCACTGAAGCTTTCTTT

clone_size: few
j_call: TRBJ2-3
v_call: TRBV2
d_call: NA
cdr3_aa: CASRGGGTDTQYF
cdr3_nt: TGTGCCAGCCGGGGTGGAGGTACAGATACGCAGTATTTT

clone_size: NA
j_call: TRBJ2-7
v_call: TRBV9
d_call: NA
cdr3_aa: CASSPRAGGNEQYF
cdr3_nt: TGTGCCAGCAGCCCCAGGGCAGGAGGGAACGAGCAGTACTTC

clone_size: NA
j_call: TRBJ2-1
v_call: TRBV28
d_call: TRBD2
cdr3_aa: CASSLGASGNNEQFF
cdr3_nt: TGTGCCAGCAGTTTAGGGGCTAGCGGAAACAATGAGCAGTTCTTC

clone_size: few
j_call: TRBJ1-4
v_call: TRBV20-1
d_call: TRBD1
cdr3_aa: CSARDSGGNEKLFF
cdr3_nt: TGCAGTGCTAGAGACTCAGGGGGTAATGAAAAACTGTTTTTT

clone_size: few
j_call: TRBJ2-2
v_call: TRBV5-1
d_call: TRBD1
cdr3_aa: CASSPLQGLNAGELFF
cdr3_nt: TGCGCCAGCAGCCCCCTACAGGGGTTGAACGCCGGGGAGCTGTTTTTT

clone_size: few
j_call: TRBJ1-5
v_call: TRBV19
d_call: NA
cdr3_aa: CASSIDRQEQNQPQHF
cdr3_nt: TGTGCCAGTAGTATAGATCGACAGGAGCAAAATCAGCCCCAGCATTTT

clone_size: NA
j_call: TRBJ2-3
v_call: TRBV5-6
d_call: NA
cdr3_aa: CASSPHPTDTQYF
cdr3_nt: TGTGCCAGCAGCCCTCACCCCACAGATACGCAGTATTTT

clone_size: NA
j_call: TRBJ1-2
v_call: TRBV5-1
d_call: NA
cdr3_aa: CASSLVAGQTLANYGYTF
cdr3_nt: TGCGCCAGCAGCTTGGTGGCAGGACAGACACTAGCTAACTATGGCTACACCTTC

clone_size: few
j_call: TRBJ1-4
v_call: TRBV29-1
d_call: NA
cdr3_aa: CSVEGRQATNEKLFF
cdr3_nt: TGCAGCGTTGAAGGTCGACAGGCAACTAATGAAAAACTGTTTTTT

clone_size: few
j_call: TRBJ1-2
v_call: TRBV28
d_call: NA
cdr3_aa: CASTTDRRISYTF
cdr3_nt: TGTGCCAGCACCACCGACAGGAGGATTAGCTACACCTTC

clone_size: NA
j_call: TRBJ1-4
v_call: TRBV7-9
d_call: NA
cdr3_aa: CASSAVATNEKLFF
cdr3_nt: TGTGCCAGCAGCGCGGTGGCGACTAATGAAAAACTGTTTTTT

clone_size: few
j_call: TRBJ1-1
v_call: TRBV14
d_call: NA
cdr3_aa: CASSQGVHTEAFF
cdr3_nt: TGTGCCAGCAGCCAAGGGGTACACACTGAAGCTTTCTTT

clone_size: few
j_call: TRBJ2-1
v_call: TRBV11-2
d_call: TRBD2
cdr3_aa: CASSSQSGRSFNEQFF
cdr3_nt: TGTGCCAGCAGCTCTCAAAGCGGGAGGAGTTTCAATGAGCAGTTCTTC

clone_size: few
j_call: TRBJ2-3
v_call: TRBV5-1
d_call: TRBD2
cdr3_aa: CASSLEMAGGTDTQYF
cdr3_nt: TGCGCCAGCAGCTTGGAGATGGCGGGGGGCACAGATACGCAGTATTTT

clone_size: NA
j_call: TRBJ1-5
v_call: TRBV6-5
d_call: NA
cdr3_aa: CASSMVAGERSNQPQHF
cdr3_nt: TGTGCCAGCAGTATGGTGGCAGGGGAACGGAGCAATCAGCCCCAGCATTTT

clone_size: few
j_call: TRBJ2-2
v_call: TRBV9
d_call: TRBD2
cdr3_aa: CASSSGTSGRVNTGELFF
cdr3_nt: TGTGCCAGCAGCTCAGGGACTAGCGGGAGAGTAAACACCGGGGAGCTGTTTTTT

clone_size: NA
j_call: TRBJ2-1
v_call: TRBV4-1
d_call: TRBD2
cdr3_aa: CASSQGGGLAGTYNEQFF
cdr3_nt: TGCGCCAGCAGCCAAGGAGGGGGACTAGCGGGCACCTACAATGAGCAGTTCTTC

clone_size: few
j_call: TRBJ2-7
v_call: TRBV21-1
d_call: NA
cdr3_aa: CASSREGTGEGGEQYF
cdr3_nt: TGTGCCAGCAGCAGAGAAGGGACAGGGGAAGGCGGCGAGCAGTACTTC

clone_size: NA
j_call: TRBJ2-3
v_call: TRBV3-1
d_call: NA
cdr3_aa: CASSPSGSSTDTQYF
cdr3_nt: TGTGCCAGCAGTCCCAGCGGATCTAGCACAGATACGCAGTATTTT

clone_size: NA
j_call: TRBJ1-6
v_call: TRBV6-5
d_call: NA
cdr3_aa: CASSRQTDNSPLHF
cdr3_nt: TGTGCCAGCAGCCGACAGACTGATAATTCACCCCTCCACTTT

clone_size: NA
j_call: TRBJ2-4
v_call: TRBV6-6
d_call: NA
cdr3_aa: CASSYGGGEKKNIQYF
cdr3_nt: TGTGCCAGCAGTTACGGGGGGGGCGAGAAGAAAAACATTCAGTACTTC

clone_size: NA
j_call: TRBJ1-3
v_call: TRBV20-1
d_call: NA
cdr3_aa: CSAREIRGSSGNTIYF
cdr3_nt: TGCAGTGCTAGAGAGATAAGGGGGAGCTCTGGAAACACCATATATTTT

clone_size: NA
j_call: TRBJ2-7
v_call: TRBV30
d_call: NA
cdr3_aa: CAWSQGFYEQYF
cdr3_nt: TGTGCCTGGAGTCAGGGTTTCTACGAGCAGTACTTC

clone_size: NA
j_call: TRBJ2-7
v_call: TRBV19
d_call: NA
cdr3_aa: CASSISETAVLHEQYF
cdr3_nt: TGTGCCAGTAGTATATCCGAGACAGCGGTCCTCCACGAGCAGTACTTC

clone_size: NA
j_call: TRBJ2-4
v_call: TRBV12-3/TRBV12-4
d_call: NA
cdr3_aa: CASSGLGPHRAKNIQYF
cdr3_nt: TGTGCCAGCAGTGGATTGGGTCCCCATCGAGCCAAAAACATTCAGTACTTC

clone_size: NA
j_call: TRBJ2-4
v_call: TRBV6-2/TRBV6-3
d_call: TRBD2
cdr3_aa: CASTGGLAGNIQYF
cdr3_nt: TGTGCCAGCACCGGCGGACTAGCGGGAAACATTCAGTACTTC

clone_size: NA
j_call: TRBJ2-1
v_call: TRBV29-1
d_call: TRBD1
cdr3_aa: CSVEETGGLYNEQFF
cdr3_nt: TGCAGCGTTGAGGAGACAGGGGGTCTATACAATGAGCAGTTCTTC